Listed below are T cell receptor beta chains from one sample, sequenced in a study of cytomegalovirus exposure and HLA in healthy donors. Produced via immunoSEQ multiplex PCR; TCRdb's table is partial and in-frame only. This repertoire shows some 160,000 clones, about 84% found once; its top ten account for 1% to 1.5%. Sequencing was carried out using PBMCs. The receptors were gathered from a man aged 50 or older in good health and CMV-seropositive. CDR3s include the opening cysteine and the closing phenylalanine or tryptophan. D genes are given only for firm matches. Size is omitted from some rows. Given values are once, few, many or a class for expanded clones.

j_call | d_call | clone_size | cdr3_length | v_call | cdr3_nt | cdr3_aa
TRBJ1-4 | TRBD1 | NA | 14 | TRBV28 | TGTGCCAGCAGTCTTCAGGGGGCTGGTGAAAAACTGTTTTTT | CASSLQGAGEKLFF
TRBJ1-2 | TRBD1 | NA | 13 | TRBV28 | TGTGCCAGCAAAACAGGGGGGAGTAGTGGCTACACCTTC | CASKTGGSSGYTF
TRBJ2-3 | NA | NA | 15 | TRBV7-2 | TGTGCCAGCAGCTTAGCCCCGACTAGCACAGATACGCAGTATTTT | CASSLAPTSTDTQYF
TRBJ1-2 | TRBD1 | NA | 13 | TRBV10-3 | TGTGCCATCGGGACAGGGCGAGACTATGGCTACACCTTC | CAIGTGRDYGYTF
TRBJ2-5 | NA | NA | 14 | TRBV18 | TGTGCCAGCTCACCAGCGGGGCGCTGGGAGACCCAGTACTTC | CASSPAGRWETQYF
TRBJ1-5 | NA | NA | 14 | TRBV6-1 | TGTGCCAGCAGCCGTAGGGGTATTATTCAGCCCCAGCATTTT | CASSRRGIIQPQHF
TRBJ1-1 | NA | NA | 15 | TRBV27 | TGTGCCAGCAGCTCGAGGGGGACCCCGAACACTGAAGCTTTCTTT | CASSSRGTPNTEAFF
TRBJ2-2 | TRBD2 | NA | 16 | TRBV5-1 | TGCGCCAGCAGCTTGCCCAGCGGGGGAAGGACCGGGGAGCTGTTTTTT | CASSLPSGGRTGELFF
TRBJ2-7 | NA | NA | 16 | TRBV18 | TGTGCCAGCTCACCGCGTCAGGCAGCAAGCTCCTACGAGCAGTACTTC | CASSPRQAASSYEQYF
TRBJ2-7 | NA | NA | 14 | TRBV7-9 | TGTGCCAGCAGCTTGGGGGGGGGCGGCTACGAGCAGTACTTC | CASSLGGGGYEQYF
TRBJ2-7 | TRBD1 | once | 14 | TRBV13 | TGTGCCAGCAGCGCGCGACAGGGTTTTTACGAGCAGTACTTC | CASSARQGFYEQYF
TRBJ2-1 | TRBD2 | NA | 15 | TRBV6-5 | TGTGCCACCCAATTTAGCGGGACGTACTACAATGAGCAGTTCTTC | CATQFSGTYYNEQFF
TRBJ2-5 | TRBD2 | NA | 14 | TRBV27 | TGTGCCAGCAGTAGGAGGACTAGCGGGGAGACCCAGTACTTC | CASSRRTSGETQYF
TRBJ1-2 | NA | NA | 14 | TRBV5-6 | TGTGCCAGCAGCGGCAGGGGAAAAAACTATGGCTACACCTTC | CASSGRGKNYGYTF
TRBJ2-1 | NA | NA | 18 | TRBV7-6 | TGTGCCAGCAGCCCATTATGGGGGGAGGATCGTACCTACAATGAGCAGTTCTTC | CASSPLWGEDRTYNEQFF
TRBJ2-5 | NA | few | 12 | TRBV19 | TGTGCCAGTAGTCCCCTCGGAGAGACCCAGTACTTC | CASSPLGETQYF
TRBJ2-7 | TRBD1 | few | 12 | TRBV19 | TGTGCCCCGGAGACAGGGTGGTACGAGCAGTACTTC | CAPETGWYEQYF
TRBJ1-4 | NA | NA | 16 | TRBV7-8 | TGTGCCAGCAGCTTAGCGGAGGGCCTTAGGGGCGAAAAACTGTTTTTT | CASSLAEGLRGEKLFF
TRBJ2-2 | NA | NA | 12 | TRBV2 | TGTGCCAGCAGCACAGGGAGCGGGGAGCTGTTTTTT | CASSTGSGELFF
TRBJ1-4 | NA | NA | 14 | TRBV5-1 | TGCGCCAGCAGCTTGGGGGGAGGGAGTGAAAAACTGTTTTTT | CASSLGGGSEKLFF
TRBJ1-2 | NA | NA | 14 | TRBV5-1 | TGCGCCAGCAGCATGGGGACAACTAACTATGGCTACACCTTC | CASSMGTTNYGYTF
TRBJ1-6 | NA | once | 15 | TRBV5-5 | TGTGCCAGCAGCTTGGCCCCGGTTGATAATTCACCCCTCCACTTT | CASSLAPVDNSPLHF
TRBJ2-1 | NA | NA | 15 | TRBV19 | TGTGCCAGTAGTATACAGGGTGCCACCTACAATGAGCAGTTCTTC | CASSIQGATYNEQFF
TRBJ1-2 | TRBD1 | NA | 15 | TRBV19 | TGTGCCAGTAGCCTAAGAGCGGGACAGGGTGCCGGCTACACCTTC | CASSLRAGQGAGYTF
TRBJ1-5 | NA | NA | 16 | TRBV10-3 | TGTGCCATCAGTGAGGGGAGTAGGCCGAGCAATCAGCCCCAGCATTTT | CAISEGSRPSNQPQHF
TRBJ2-5 | NA | few | 15 | TRBV4-1 | TGCGCCAGCAGCCAAGAGATCCCAAGGCAGGGGAGAAAGTACTTC | CASSQEIPRQGRKYF
TRBJ2-7 | NA | NA | 11 | TRBV28 | TGTGCCAGCAGCCTGAGGGGGGAGCAGTACTTC | CASSLRGEQYF
TRBJ1-4 | TRBD1 | NA | 14 | TRBV2 | TGTGCCAGCAAACAGGGGCCGTCTAATGAAAAACTGTTTTTT | CASKQGPSNEKLFF
TRBJ1-6 | TRBD1 | NA | 15 | TRBV7-9 | TGTGCCAGCAGTCCGCCGGGACAGGGGAATTCACCCCTCCACTTT | CASSPPGQGNSPLHF
TRBJ1-1 | TRBD1 | NA | 16 | TRBV4-3 | TGCGCCAGCACCGGGACAGCTGACTTCATGAACACTGAAGCTTTCTTT | CASTGTADFMNTEAFF
TRBJ1-4 | NA | NA | 15 | TRBV4-1 | TGCGCCAGCAGCCATCCTGGGACGGGGGGTGAAAAACTGTTTTTT | CASSHPGTGGEKLFF
TRBJ1-2 | TRBD1 | NA | 16 | TRBV6-5 | TGTGCCAGCAGTTACACGCCGGGGGGACAGGGCTATGGCTACACCTTC | CASSYTPGGQGYGYTF
TRBJ2-1 | NA | few | 16 | TRBV21-1 | TGTGCCAGCAGCAAGGGGCACAGGGGACCCTACAATGAGCAGTTCTTC | CASSKGHRGPYNEQFF
TRBJ2-1 | TRBD1 | NA | 12 | TRBV5-1 | TGCGCCAGCAGCCCGGACAGGGATGAGCAGTTCTTC | CASSPDRDEQFF
TRBJ2-7 | TRBD2 | NA | 15 | TRBV10-3 | TGTGCCATCACCCCCGGGCTAGCGGGGGACTACGAGCAGTACTTC | CAITPGLAGDYEQYF
TRBJ2-3 | TRBD2 | NA | 17 | TRBV27 | TGTGCCAGCAGTCCCTATTCTAGCGGGAGATTCTCAGATACGCAGTATTTT | CASSPYSSGRFSDTQYF
TRBJ2-1 | NA | NA | 14 | TRBV9 | TGTGCCAGCAGCCCCCCGGCAGGGGTCAATGAGCAGTTCTTC | CASSPPAGVNEQFF
TRBJ2-5 | TRBD2 | once | 16 | TRBV10-3 | TGTGCCACGGCTGACGCTAGCGGGGGGGTTGTGCAGACCCAGTACTTC | CATADASGGVVQTQYF
TRBJ1-1 | TRBD1 | NA | 14 | TRBV27 | TGTGCCAGCCGGACAGGGGGATGGAGCACTGAAGCTTTCTTT | CASRTGGWSTEAFF
TRBJ2-5 | TRBD2 | NA | 14 | TRBV4-2 | TGTGCCAGCAGCCAAGCTCGCGGGGGGGAGACCCAGTACTTC | CASSQARGGETQYF
TRBJ2-5 | TRBD2 | NA | 15 | TRBV6-6 | TGTGCCAGCAGTTACCCGGGACTAGCGGGCGATACCCAGTACTTC | CASSYPGLAGDTQYF